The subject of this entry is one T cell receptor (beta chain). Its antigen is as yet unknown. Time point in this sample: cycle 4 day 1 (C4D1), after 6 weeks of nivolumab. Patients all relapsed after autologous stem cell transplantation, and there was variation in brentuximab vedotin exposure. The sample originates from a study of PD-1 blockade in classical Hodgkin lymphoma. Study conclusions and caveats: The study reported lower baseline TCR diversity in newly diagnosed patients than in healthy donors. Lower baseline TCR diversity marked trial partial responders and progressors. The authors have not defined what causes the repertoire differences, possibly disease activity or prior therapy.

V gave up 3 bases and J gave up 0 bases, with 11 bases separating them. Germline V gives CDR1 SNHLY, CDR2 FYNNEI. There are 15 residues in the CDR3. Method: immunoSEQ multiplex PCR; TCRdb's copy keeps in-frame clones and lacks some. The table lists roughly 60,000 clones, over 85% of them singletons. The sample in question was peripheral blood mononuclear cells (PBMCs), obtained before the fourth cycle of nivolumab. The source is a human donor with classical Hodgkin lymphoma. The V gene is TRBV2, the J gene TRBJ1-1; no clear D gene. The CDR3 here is CASSDALDLNTEAFF. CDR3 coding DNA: TGTGCCAGCAGTGATGCTCTGGACCTGAACACTGAAGCTTTCTTT. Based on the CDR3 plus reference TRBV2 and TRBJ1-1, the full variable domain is EPEVTQTPSHQVTQMGQEVILRCVPISNHLYFYWYRQILGQKVEFLVSFYNNEISEKSEIFDDQFSVERPDGSNFTLKIRSTKLEDSAMYFCASSDALDLNTEAFFGQGTRLTVV.